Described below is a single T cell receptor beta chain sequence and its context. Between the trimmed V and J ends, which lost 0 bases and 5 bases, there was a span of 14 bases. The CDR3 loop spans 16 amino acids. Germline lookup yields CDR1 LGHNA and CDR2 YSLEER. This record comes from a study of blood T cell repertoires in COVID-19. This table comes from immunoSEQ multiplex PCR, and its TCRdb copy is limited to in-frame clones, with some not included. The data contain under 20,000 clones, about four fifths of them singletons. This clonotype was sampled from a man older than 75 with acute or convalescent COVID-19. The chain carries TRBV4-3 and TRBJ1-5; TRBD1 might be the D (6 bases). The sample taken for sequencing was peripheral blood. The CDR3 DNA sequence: TGCGCCAGCAGCCAAGATACGGGGGGCGGCCATCAGCCCCAGCATTTT. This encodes CASSQDTGGGHQPQHF.